This is a list of T cell receptor beta chains from one sample in a study of technical replicates of blood from several donors. TCRdb keeps only in-frame clones here, not all; method: immunoSEQ multiplex PCR. Of around 80,000 clones listed, 94% are singletons. What was sequenced was T cells isolated from PBMCs. These receptors came from a human donor in good health. Each CDR3 is given with its conserved first and last residue. The D gene is left open where the match is weak. Rows give clone size only sometimes, using once, few, many, or a class for an expanded clone.

d_call: -
j_call: TRBJ1-2
clone_size: -
cdr3_length: 14
v_call: TRBV6-5
cdr3_aa: CASSYSASSYGYTF
cdr3_nt: TGTGCCAGCAGTTACTCGGCCAGTTCTTATGGCTACACCTTC

d_call: TRBD1
j_call: TRBJ2-7
clone_size: -
cdr3_length: 15
v_call: TRBV6-5
cdr3_aa: CASSYSGDSTLEQYF
cdr3_nt: TGTGCCAGCAGTTACTCGGGGGACAGCACCCTCGAGCAGTACTTC

d_call: -
j_call: TRBJ1-3
clone_size: -
cdr3_length: 14
v_call: TRBV19
cdr3_aa: CASTPKLRVDTIYF
cdr3_nt: TGTGCCAGTACCCCCAAGCTCAGGGTTGACACCATATATTTT

d_call: -
j_call: TRBJ2-1
clone_size: -
cdr3_length: 17
v_call: TRBV4-3
cdr3_aa: CASSQDSPAAGYNEQFF
cdr3_nt: TGCGCCAGCAGCCAAGATAGTCCAGCCGCGGGATACAATGAGCAGTTCTTC

d_call: -
j_call: TRBJ2-7
clone_size: -
cdr3_length: 13
v_call: TRBV13
cdr3_aa: CASSPAGGYEQYF
cdr3_nt: TGTGCCAGCAGCCCGGCAGGGGGGTACGAGCAGTACTTC

d_call: -
j_call: TRBJ2-2
clone_size: -
cdr3_length: 14
v_call: TRBV7-2
cdr3_aa: CASSLREYTGELFF
cdr3_nt: TGTGCCAGCAGCTTGAGGGAATATACCGGGGAGCTGTTTTTT

d_call: TRBD1
j_call: TRBJ1-1
clone_size: -
cdr3_length: 13
v_call: TRBV30
cdr3_aa: CAWRQGLNTEAFF
cdr3_nt: TGTGCCTGGAGACAGGGGCTGAACACTGAAGCTTTCTTT

d_call: TRBD2
j_call: TRBJ2-7
clone_size: once
cdr3_length: 13
v_call: TRBV5-6
cdr3_aa: CASTQFGAGGSYF
cdr3_nt: TGTGCCAGCACCCAGTTCGGGGCGGGAGGGTCGTACTTC

d_call: -
j_call: TRBJ2-7
clone_size: once
cdr3_length: 17
v_call: TRBV14
cdr3_aa: CASSPNNRNLPFYEQYF
cdr3_nt: TGTGCCAGCAGCCCGAATAACAGGAATCTTCCCTTCTACGAGCAGTACTTC

d_call: TRBD2
j_call: TRBJ2-3
clone_size: -
cdr3_length: 17
v_call: TRBV4-1
cdr3_aa: CASSQILSSGSADTQYF
cdr3_nt: TGCGCCAGCAGCCAAATTTTATCGAGCGGGAGTGCAGATACGCAGTATTTT

d_call: -
j_call: TRBJ2-3
clone_size: -
cdr3_length: 14
v_call: TRBV5-1
cdr3_aa: CASSPLTGTDTQYF
cdr3_nt: TGCGCCAGCAGCCCACTTACAGGCACAGATACGCAGTATTTT

d_call: -
j_call: TRBJ1-2
clone_size: -
cdr3_length: 13
v_call: TRBV6-1
cdr3_aa: CASSDEPQAGYTF
cdr3_nt: TGTGCCAGCAGTGACGAACCGCAGGCTGGCTACACCTTC

d_call: TRBD1
j_call: TRBJ1-5
clone_size: -
cdr3_length: 17
v_call: TRBV19
cdr3_aa: CASSPDRQGDSNQPQHF
cdr3_nt: TGTGCCAGTAGTCCTGACAGACAGGGAGACAGCAATCAGCCCCAGCATTTT

d_call: -
j_call: TRBJ1-2
clone_size: -
cdr3_length: 13
v_call: TRBV28
cdr3_aa: CASSLPGGYGYTF
cdr3_nt: TGTGCCAGCAGTTTACCAGGAGGGTATGGCTACACCTTC

d_call: -
j_call: TRBJ1-2
clone_size: -
cdr3_length: 14
v_call: TRBV5-1
cdr3_aa: CASSGGYTFYGYTF
cdr3_nt: TGCGCCAGCAGCGGAGGTTATACCTTCTATGGCTACACCTTC

d_call: TRBD1
j_call: TRBJ1-5
clone_size: -
cdr3_length: 15
v_call: TRBV7-6
cdr3_aa: CASSLDDRVVQPQHF
cdr3_nt: TGTGCCAGCAGCTTGGATGACAGGGTTGTGCAGCCCCAGCATTTT

d_call: -
j_call: TRBJ2-3
clone_size: -
cdr3_length: 12
v_call: TRBV5-6
cdr3_aa: CASSLQTDTQYF
cdr3_nt: TGTGCCAGCAGCTTACAAACAGATACGCAGTATTTT

d_call: -
j_call: TRBJ1-3
clone_size: -
cdr3_length: 14
v_call: TRBV28
cdr3_aa: CAICPSGFGNTIYF
cdr3_nt: TGTGCCATCTGCCCTTCAGGGTTCGGAAACACCATATATTTT

d_call: TRBD2
j_call: TRBJ2-1
clone_size: -
cdr3_length: 16
v_call: TRBV19
cdr3_aa: CASSLSSGTIFGEQFF
cdr3_nt: TGTGCCAGTAGTCTATCATCCGGGACTATCTTTGGTGAGCAGTTCTTC

d_call: -
j_call: TRBJ2-3
clone_size: -
cdr3_length: 12
v_call: TRBV29-1
cdr3_aa: CSVELRSTTQYF
cdr3_nt: TGCAGCGTTGAATTGAGGTCAACTACGCAGTATTTT

d_call: -
j_call: TRBJ2-1
clone_size: -
cdr3_length: 18
v_call: TRBV27
cdr3_aa: CASSPSGGGASIYNEQFF
cdr3_nt: TGTGCCAGCAGTCCCTCAGGCGGAGGGGCATCCATCTACAATGAGCAGTTCTTC

d_call: -
j_call: TRBJ1-5
clone_size: -
cdr3_length: 15
v_call: TRBV28
cdr3_aa: CASSLPGRSNQPQHF
cdr3_nt: TGTGCCAGCAGTTTGCCGGGAAGAAGCAATCAGCCCCAGCATTTT

d_call: TRBD2
j_call: TRBJ2-1
clone_size: -
cdr3_length: 14
v_call: TRBV6-4
cdr3_aa: CASKGLAGHNEQFF
cdr3_nt: TGTGCCAGTAAGGGACTAGCGGGCCACAATGAGCAGTTCTTC

d_call: TRBD2
j_call: TRBJ2-1
clone_size: -
cdr3_length: 15
v_call: TRBV5-4
cdr3_aa: CASSLASGIFNEQFF
cdr3_nt: TGTGCCAGCAGCTTGGCTAGCGGGATTTTCAATGAGCAGTTCTTC

d_call: -
j_call: TRBJ2-7
clone_size: -
cdr3_length: 14
v_call: TRBV4-1
cdr3_aa: CASSQDPVSYEQYF
cdr3_nt: TGCGCCAGCAGCCAAGACCCGGTATCCTACGAGCAGTACTTC

d_call: TRBD2
j_call: TRBJ2-7
clone_size: -
cdr3_length: 15
v_call: TRBV4-1
cdr3_aa: CASSQAGLANYEQYF
cdr3_nt: TGCGCCAGCAGCCAAGCGGGACTAGCGAACTACGAGCAGTACTTC

d_call: -
j_call: TRBJ2-3
clone_size: -
cdr3_length: 15
v_call: TRBV2
cdr3_aa: CASSVLWTSTDTQYF
cdr3_nt: TGTGCCAGCAGTGTTCTGTGGACTAGCACAGATACGCAGTATTTT

d_call: TRBD2
j_call: TRBJ2-1
clone_size: -
cdr3_length: 18
v_call: TRBV4-1
cdr3_aa: CASSQVDLGLAGANEQFF
cdr3_nt: TGCGCCAGCAGCCAAGTTGACTTAGGGCTAGCGGGCGCTAATGAGCAGTTCTTC

d_call: TRBD2
j_call: TRBJ2-6
clone_size: -
cdr3_length: 16
v_call: TRBV5-1
cdr3_aa: CASSLSGGAGANVLTF
cdr3_nt: TGCGCCAGCAGCTTGTCCGGGGGGGCTGGGGCCAACGTCCTGACTTTC

d_call: TRBD2
j_call: TRBJ2-3
clone_size: -
cdr3_length: 18
v_call: TRBV5-6
cdr3_aa: CASSLAPPGLAVGDTQYF
cdr3_nt: TGTGCCAGCAGCTTGGCTCCTCCGGGACTAGCCGTTGGGGATACGCAGTATTTT

d_call: TRBD2
j_call: TRBJ2-1
clone_size: once
cdr3_length: 13
v_call: TRBV11-3
cdr3_aa: CASSLAGGHEQFF
cdr3_nt: TGTGCCAGCAGTCTAGCGGGCGGGCATGAGCAGTTCTTC

d_call: TRBD2
j_call: TRBJ2-2
clone_size: -
cdr3_length: 16
v_call: TRBV18
cdr3_aa: CASSDNGRVNTGELFF
cdr3_nt: TGTGCCAGCTCTGATAACGGGAGGGTGAACACCGGGGAGCTGTTTTTT

d_call: TRBD1
j_call: TRBJ1-3
clone_size: -
cdr3_length: 14
v_call: TRBV5-6
cdr3_aa: CASRPDRAGNTIYF
cdr3_nt: TGTGCCAGCAGACCAGACAGGGCTGGAAACACCATATATTTT

d_call: -
j_call: TRBJ2-1
clone_size: few
cdr3_length: 11
v_call: TRBV20-1
cdr3_aa: CSASGGDEQFF
cdr3_nt: TGCAGTGCTTCTGGAGGGGATGAGCAGTTCTTC

d_call: -
j_call: TRBJ1-2
clone_size: -
cdr3_length: 15
v_call: TRBV19
cdr3_aa: CASSIPVDSLYGYTF
cdr3_nt: TGTGCCAGTAGTATCCCCGTCGACTCCTTATATGGCTACACCTTC

d_call: -
j_call: TRBJ2-7
clone_size: -
cdr3_length: 14
v_call: TRBV18
cdr3_aa: CASSLQGLDYEQYF
cdr3_nt: TGTGCCAGCTCACTTCAGGGATTGGACTACGAGCAGTACTTC

d_call: -
j_call: TRBJ2-1
clone_size: -
cdr3_length: 14
v_call: TRBV9
cdr3_aa: CASSVLSGAYEQFF
cdr3_nt: TGTGCCAGCAGCGTCCTATCTGGGGCCTACGAGCAGTTCTTC

d_call: -
j_call: TRBJ2-2
clone_size: -
cdr3_length: 11
v_call: TRBV10-3
cdr3_aa: CAISKPGELFF
cdr3_nt: TGTGCCATCAGTAAGCCCGGGGAGCTGTTTTTT

d_call: TRBD2
j_call: TRBJ2-3
clone_size: -
cdr3_length: 15
v_call: TRBV5-1
cdr3_aa: CASSLMAGGTDTQYF
cdr3_nt: TGCGCCAGCAGCTTGATGGCGGGAGGCACAGATACGCAGTATTTT

d_call: -
j_call: TRBJ1-1
clone_size: -
cdr3_length: 15
v_call: TRBV27
cdr3_aa: CASSLSGLKTTEAFF
cdr3_nt: TGTGCCAGCAGTTTATCGGGGCTTAAGACTACTGAAGCTTTCTTT

d_call: -
j_call: TRBJ2-2
clone_size: -
cdr3_length: 16
v_call: TRBV29-1
cdr3_aa: CSVEAQGGGPTGELFF
cdr3_nt: TGCAGCGTTGAAGCTCAGGGAGGGGGTCCTACCGGGGAGCTGTTTTTT

d_call: -
j_call: TRBJ2-7
clone_size: -
cdr3_length: 13
v_call: TRBV27
cdr3_aa: CASIGGRGNEQYF
cdr3_nt: TGTGCCAGCATAGGGGGGAGGGGCAACGAGCAGTACTTC

d_call: -
j_call: TRBJ2-1
clone_size: -
cdr3_length: 14
v_call: TRBV5-3
cdr3_aa: CARRGGRSYNEQFF
cdr3_nt: TGTGCCAGGCGAGGCGGCCGTTCCTACAATGAGCAGTTCTTC

d_call: TRBD1
j_call: TRBJ1-1
clone_size: -
cdr3_length: 14
v_call: TRBV10-3
cdr3_aa: CAISATGVNTEAFF
cdr3_nt: TGTGCCATCAGTGCGACAGGGGTCAACACTGAAGCTTTCTTT

d_call: TRBD2
j_call: TRBJ2-7
clone_size: -
cdr3_length: 16
v_call: TRBV4-1
cdr3_aa: CASSLEGTSGTYEQYF
cdr3_nt: TGCGCCAGCAGCCTGGAGGGTACTAGCGGTACCTACGAGCAGTACTTC